Listed here is a single TCR beta chain. There is no known antigen for this receptor. The input lacks base qualities; no much larger clone sits a single base away. The library relied on 5' RACE. TCRdb records Illumina HiSeq 2500 as the sequencer. A second PCR of roughly 7 to 12 cycles was performed with a sample-barcoded 5' primer and a J-beta primer mix. Each TCR beta cDNA molecule received a unique molecular identifier from a template-switch 5' adaptor carrying 12 random nucleotides. Each sample yielded at least 2.5 million CDR3-containing paired-end reads. The Mint cDNA synthesis kit, primed by a TRBC-specific oligonucleotide, was used to synthesize first-strand cDNA from all RNA. Following uracil-DNA glycosylase treatment, all cDNA underwent a first 18-cycle PCR with the universal primers M1SS and BC2_uni_R. As for how the authors treated the data: For normalization, 1 million high-quality reads, each with a distinct molecular identifier, were randomly selected from each sample. Instead of being binned into consensus sequences, reads with shared molecular identifiers were discarded. CDR3 identification, clonotype clustering and error correction used MiTCR with a Q25 quality threshold and the strictest error-elimination algorithm. A nonparametric unseen species model with Euler transformation was used to estimate lower-bound total TCR beta diversity. TCRdb ran its own pipeline on the public reads, namely fastp trimming at Q25 and MiXCR clone calling, and kept in-frame beta chains. Entries are consolidated by CDR3 protein sequence, retaining the most common genes and DNA. The authors' filters were not applied to this entry. This sample comprises around 800,000 distinct CDR3 sequences, around 68% of them detected only once. About 27% of the sample is taken by the ten largest.

This specimen belongs to a study of blood T cells in healthy people across ages (dated by TCRdb to between 2015 and 2016). Broadly, across the study: Template switching captured roughly one uniquely barcoded TCR beta cDNA molecule per two T cells in model experiments. To track age-related changes in TCR beta repertoire diversity, the study relied on deep sequencing normalized with unique cDNA molecular identifiers. The donors were divided into four age groups: young (average approximately 17 years), middle-aged (approximately 39), aged (roughly 66) and long-lived (roughly 88). To avoid experimental bias, donors of different ages were distributed randomly across sequencing lanes. The study analyzed two additional independent replicas of 1 million unique cDNA reads from the same blood draw for two donors, one aged 18 to 29 and one aged 80 or older. Points the paper makes about the study in general: The CMV infection status of donors was not known, potentially confounding age-related changes in expanded clonotypes. The percentage of naive T cells measured by flow cytometry correlated strongly with observed TCR beta diversity. Observed TCR beta diversity per million T cells fell roughly linearly with age, and a significant reduction was already apparent by age about 36. Estimates of total diversity based on one million sequenced T cells were regarded as lower bounds and as underestimates. Compared with the aged group, the long-lived group had more naive CD4+ T cells, fewer expanded clones and increased TCR diversity, suggesting age selection. Conclusive comparison of naive and antigen-experienced compartments was prevented by the profiling of bulk unsorted PBMCs.

Donors were 39 systemically healthy Caucasian individuals from Russia aged roughly 6 to 100 years. Around 9.7 milliliters of peripheral blood were collected from each donor into EDTA-treated Vacutainer tubes. PBMCs were isolated by Ficoll-Paque density-gradient centrifugation, with at least 6.5 million obtained per sample. Total RNA was extracted from PBMCs with Trizol reagent, with at least 6 micrograms obtained per sample. Naive CD45RAhigh/CD27high T cell percentages were measured by flow cytometry on a PBMC aliquot from every donor. Inclusive of the bounding cysteine and phenylalanine, the CDR3 is 15 residues long. Of all the DNA, just the CDR3 is kept, 45 bases in frame from base 1. From V the trimming removes 2 bases and from J it removes 5 bases, while the gene matches leave 8 bases of the junction unaccounted for. Per the germline V gene, SGHDT is the CDR1 and YYEEEE is the CDR2.

This clonotype was sampled from a man aged 30 to 39 in good health. Sequenced input: blood. The chain uses TRBV5-6 and TRBJ2-5, and 8 junctional nucleotides match TRBD1. CDR3 sequence: CASSFNQGAGETQYF. The DNA sequence is TGTGCCAGCAGCTTTAACCAGGGGGCAGGGGAGACCCAGTACTTC. Outside the CDR3, residues come from the reference TRBV5-6 and TRBJ2-5 proteins, so the full variable domain is: DAGVTQSPTHLIKTRGQQVTLRCSPKSGHDTVSWYQQALGQGPQFIFQYYEEEERQRGNFPDRFSGHQFPNYSSELNVNALLLGDSALYLCASSFNQGAGETQYFGPGTRLLVL.